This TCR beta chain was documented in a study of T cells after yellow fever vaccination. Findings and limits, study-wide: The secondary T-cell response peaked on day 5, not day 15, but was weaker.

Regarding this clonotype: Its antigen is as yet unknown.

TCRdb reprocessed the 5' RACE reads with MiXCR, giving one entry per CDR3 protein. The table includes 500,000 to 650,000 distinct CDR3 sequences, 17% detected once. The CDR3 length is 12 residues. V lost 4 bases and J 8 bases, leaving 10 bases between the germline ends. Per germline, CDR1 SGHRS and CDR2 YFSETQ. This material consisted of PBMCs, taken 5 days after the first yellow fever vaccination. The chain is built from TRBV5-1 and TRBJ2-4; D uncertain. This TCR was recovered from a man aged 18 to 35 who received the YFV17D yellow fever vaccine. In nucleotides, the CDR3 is TGCGCCAGCAGCCCCGGCGGAGACATTCAGTACTTC. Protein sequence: CASSPGGDIQYF.